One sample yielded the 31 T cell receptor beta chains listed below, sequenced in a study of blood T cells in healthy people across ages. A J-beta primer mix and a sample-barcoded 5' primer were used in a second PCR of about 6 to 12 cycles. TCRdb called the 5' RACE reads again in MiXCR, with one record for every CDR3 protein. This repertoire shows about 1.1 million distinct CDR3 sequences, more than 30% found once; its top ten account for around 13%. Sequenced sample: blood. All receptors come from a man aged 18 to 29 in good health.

In DNA, the CDR3 is TGTGCCAGCAGCCAAGATAAATGGGGGATCGAGCAGTACTTC. Its protein is CASSQDKWGIEQYF. The chain has TRBV3-1 and TRBJ2-7; D could derive from TRBD1 or TRBD2 (5 bases each). This CDR3 spans 14 amino acids. Between the trimmed V and J ends, which lost 0 bases and 6 bases, there was a span of 12 bases. CDR1 is LGHDT and CDR2 is YNNKEL in the germline V gene (reference sequence).

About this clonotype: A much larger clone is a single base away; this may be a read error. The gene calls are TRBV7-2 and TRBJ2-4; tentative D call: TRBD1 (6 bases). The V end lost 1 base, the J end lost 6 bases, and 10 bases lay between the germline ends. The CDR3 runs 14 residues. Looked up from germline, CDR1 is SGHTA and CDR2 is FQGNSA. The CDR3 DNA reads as TGTGCCAGCAGCTTAGGGGGGCAGAGAAACATTCAGTACTTC. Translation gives CASSLGGQRNIQYF.

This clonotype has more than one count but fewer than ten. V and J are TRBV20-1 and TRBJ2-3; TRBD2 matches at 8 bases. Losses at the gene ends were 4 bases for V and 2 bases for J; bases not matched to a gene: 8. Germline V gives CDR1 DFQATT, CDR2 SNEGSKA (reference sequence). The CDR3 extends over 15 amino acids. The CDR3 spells CSAILGGANTDTQYF. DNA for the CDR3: TGCAGTGCTATCCTCGGGGGGGCGAACACAGATACGCAGTATTTT.

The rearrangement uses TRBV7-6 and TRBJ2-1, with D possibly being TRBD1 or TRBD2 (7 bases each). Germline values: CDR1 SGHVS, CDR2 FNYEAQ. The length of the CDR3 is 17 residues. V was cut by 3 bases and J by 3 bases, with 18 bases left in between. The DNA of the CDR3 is TGTGCCAGCAGCTTGGGGGGACAGCGGGGTTACTACAATGAGCAGTTCTTC. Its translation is CASSLGGQRGYYNEQFF.

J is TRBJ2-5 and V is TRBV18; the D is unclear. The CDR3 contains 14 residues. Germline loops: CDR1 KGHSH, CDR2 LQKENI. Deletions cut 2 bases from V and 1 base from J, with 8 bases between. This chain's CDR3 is CASSPKGIQETQYF. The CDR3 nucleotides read TGTGCCAGCTCACCAAAAGGGATCCAAGAGACCCAGTACTTC.

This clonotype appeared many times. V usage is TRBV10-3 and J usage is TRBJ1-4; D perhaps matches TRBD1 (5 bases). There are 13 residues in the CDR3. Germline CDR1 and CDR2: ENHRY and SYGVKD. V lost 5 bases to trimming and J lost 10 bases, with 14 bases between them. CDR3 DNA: TGTGCCATCAGTCTCGCCGGGGGACCAAAACTGTTTTTT. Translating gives CAISLAGGPKLFF.

The CDR3 coding sequence is TGTGCCAGCAGCTTAGCGGGGAGCCGGACATACAATGAGCAGTTCTTC. It is translated as CASSLAGSRTYNEQFF. The chain recombines TRBV7-2 with TRBJ2-1, with D possibly called TRBD1 or TRBD2 (5 bases each). With 0 bases removed from V and 4 bases from J, the gap between germline ends came to 13 bases. Germline lookup yields CDR1 SGHTA and CDR2 FQGNSA. CDR3 length: 16 amino acids.

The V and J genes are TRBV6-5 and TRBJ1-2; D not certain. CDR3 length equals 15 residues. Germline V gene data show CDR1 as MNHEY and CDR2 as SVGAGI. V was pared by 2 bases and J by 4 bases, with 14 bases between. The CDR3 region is CASSYLRPTTYGYTF. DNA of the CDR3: TGTGCCAGCAGTTACCTCAGGCCCACTACCTATGGCTACACCTTC.

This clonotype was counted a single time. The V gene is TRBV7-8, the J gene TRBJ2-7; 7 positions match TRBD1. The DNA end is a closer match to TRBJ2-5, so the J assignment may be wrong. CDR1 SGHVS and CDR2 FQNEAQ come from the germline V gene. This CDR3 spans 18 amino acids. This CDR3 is CASSATSTGEANRETQYF. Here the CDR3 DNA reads TGTGCCAGCAGCGCAACTTCTACAGGGGAAGCGAACCGAGAGACCCAGTACTTC.

This CDR3 reads CASSPSPGQSYGYTF. The CDR3 bases are TGCGCCAGCAGCCCATCTCCGGGACAGAGCTATGGCTACACCTTC. The chain is built from TRBV5-1 and TRBJ1-2; TRBD1 agrees at 7 bases. The CDR3 is 15 residues long. CDR1 is SGHRS, CDR2 YFSETQ, per germline. Trimming at V came to 4 bases and at J to 4 bases, leaving 10 bases not matched to a gene.

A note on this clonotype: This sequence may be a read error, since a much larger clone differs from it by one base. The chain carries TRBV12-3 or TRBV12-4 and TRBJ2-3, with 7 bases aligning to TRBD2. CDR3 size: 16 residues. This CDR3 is CVSRPSGASSTDTQYF. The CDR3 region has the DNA TGTGTCAGCAGACCAAGCGGGGCATCTAGCACAGATACGCAGTATTTT.

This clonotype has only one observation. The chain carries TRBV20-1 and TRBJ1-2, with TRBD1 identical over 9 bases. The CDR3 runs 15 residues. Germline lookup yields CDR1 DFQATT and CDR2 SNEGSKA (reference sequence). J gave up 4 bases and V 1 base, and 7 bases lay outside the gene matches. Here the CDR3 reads CSARGGTGSPYGYTF. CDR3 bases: TGCAGTGCTAGAGGTGGGACAGGGTCGCCCTATGGCTACACCTTC.

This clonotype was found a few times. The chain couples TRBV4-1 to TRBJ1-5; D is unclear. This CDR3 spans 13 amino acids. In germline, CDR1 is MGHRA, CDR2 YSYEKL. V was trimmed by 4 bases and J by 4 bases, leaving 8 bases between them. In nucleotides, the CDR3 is TGCGCCAGCAGCCGAGCCCCAAATCAGCCCCAGCATTTT. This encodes CASSRAPNQPQHF.

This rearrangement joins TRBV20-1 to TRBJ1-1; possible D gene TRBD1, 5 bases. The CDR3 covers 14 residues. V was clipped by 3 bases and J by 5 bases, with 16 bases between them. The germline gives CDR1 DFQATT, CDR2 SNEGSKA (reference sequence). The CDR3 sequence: CSARVGGFRTEAFF. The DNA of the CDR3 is TGCAGTGCTAGGGTCGGGGGGTTCCGGACTGAAGCTTTCTTT.

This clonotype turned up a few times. In DNA, the CDR3 is TGTGCCAGCAGTTTTCCCGGGACAGGAGGTGGCTACACCTTC. Translated: CASSFPGTGGGYTF. The chain couples TRBV12-3 or TRBV12-4 to TRBJ1-2, with 8 bases lining up with TRBD1. V gave up 3 bases and J gave up 7 bases; unmatched junction bases: 7. The CDR3 loop spans 14 amino acids.

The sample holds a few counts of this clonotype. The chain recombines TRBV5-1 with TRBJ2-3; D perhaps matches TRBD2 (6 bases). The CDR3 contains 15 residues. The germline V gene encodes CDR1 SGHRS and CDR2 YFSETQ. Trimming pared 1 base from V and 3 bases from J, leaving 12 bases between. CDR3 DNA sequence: TGCGCCAGCAGCTTGTCGGTACGGGAGACAGATACGCAGTATTTT. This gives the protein CASSLSVRETDTQYF.

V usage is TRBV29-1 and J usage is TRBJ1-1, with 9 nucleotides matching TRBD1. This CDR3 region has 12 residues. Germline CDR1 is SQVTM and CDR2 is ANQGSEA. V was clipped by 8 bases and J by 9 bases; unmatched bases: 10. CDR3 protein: CSTRQGVGKAFF. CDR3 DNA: TGCAGCACCAGACAGGGGGTAGGTAAAGCTTTCTTT.

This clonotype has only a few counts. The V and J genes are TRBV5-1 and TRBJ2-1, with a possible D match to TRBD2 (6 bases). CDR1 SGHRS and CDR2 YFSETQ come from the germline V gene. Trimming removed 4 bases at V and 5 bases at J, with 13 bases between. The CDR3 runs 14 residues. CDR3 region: CASSAGSENNEQFF. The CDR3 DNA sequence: TGCGCCAGCAGCGCGGGGTCAGAGAACAATGAGCAGTTCTTC. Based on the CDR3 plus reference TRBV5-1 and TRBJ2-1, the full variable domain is KAGVTQTPRYLIKTRGQQVTLSCSPISGHRSVSWYQQTPGQGLQFLFEYFSETQRNKGNFPGRFSGRQFSNSRSEMNVSTLELGDSALYLCASSAGSENNEQFFGPGTRLTVL.

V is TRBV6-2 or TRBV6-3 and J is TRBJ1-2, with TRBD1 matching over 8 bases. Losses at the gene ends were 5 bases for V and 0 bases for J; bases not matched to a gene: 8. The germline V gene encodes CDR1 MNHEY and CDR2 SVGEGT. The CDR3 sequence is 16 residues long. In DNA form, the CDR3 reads TGTGCCAGCAGTCCCCGAGGACAGGGAACTAACTATGGCTACACCTTC. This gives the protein CASSPRGQGTNYGYTF.

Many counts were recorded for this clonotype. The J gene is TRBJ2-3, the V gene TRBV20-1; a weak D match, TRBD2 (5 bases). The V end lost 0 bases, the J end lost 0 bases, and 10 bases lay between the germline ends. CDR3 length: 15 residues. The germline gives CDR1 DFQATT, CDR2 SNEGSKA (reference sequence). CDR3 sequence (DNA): TGCAGTGCTAGAGATCCGGGGTTAAGCACAGATACGCAGTATTTT. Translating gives CSARDPGLSTDTQYF.

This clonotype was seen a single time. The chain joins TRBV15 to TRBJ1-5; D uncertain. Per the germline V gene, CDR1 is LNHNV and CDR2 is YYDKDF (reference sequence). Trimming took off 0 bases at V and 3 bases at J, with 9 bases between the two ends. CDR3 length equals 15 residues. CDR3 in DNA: TGTGCCACCAGCAGAGATCCCCGATACAATCAGCCCCAGCATTTT. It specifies CATSRDPRYNQPQHF.

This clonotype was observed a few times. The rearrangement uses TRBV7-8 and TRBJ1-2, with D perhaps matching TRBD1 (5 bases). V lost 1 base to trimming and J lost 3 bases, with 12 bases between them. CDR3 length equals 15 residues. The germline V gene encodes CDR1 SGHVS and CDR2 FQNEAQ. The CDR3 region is CASSLDGGRDYGYTF. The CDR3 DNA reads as TGTGCCAGCAGCTTAGACGGGGGAAGGGACTATGGCTACACCTTC. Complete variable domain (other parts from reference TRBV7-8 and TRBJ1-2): GAGVSQSPRYKVAKRGQDVALRCDPISGHVSLFWYQQALGQGPEFLTYFQNEAQLDKSGLPSDRFFAERPEGSVSTLKIQRTQQEDSAVYLCASSLDGGRDYGYTFGSGTRLTVV.

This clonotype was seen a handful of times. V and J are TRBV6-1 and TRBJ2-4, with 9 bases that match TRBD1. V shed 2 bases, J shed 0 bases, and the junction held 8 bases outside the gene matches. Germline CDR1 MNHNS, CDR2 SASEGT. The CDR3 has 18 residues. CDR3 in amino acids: CASSEFGTGGLAKNIQYF. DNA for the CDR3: TGTGCCAGCAGTGAATTTGGAACAGGGGGCCTAGCCAAAAACATTCAGTACTTC.

The CDR3 is CASSFGGGSGEGEQFF. The CDR3 nucleotides are TGTGCCAGCAGCTTCGGCGGGGGCTCTGGAGAGGGTGAGCAGTTCTTC. V usage is TRBV11-3 and J usage is TRBJ2-1; TRBD2 is a possible D gene (7 bases). The CDR3 consists of 16 residues. The germline V and J ends were trimmed by 3 bases and 9 bases, with 21 bases remaining between them. The germline CDR1 and CDR2 sequences are SGHNT and YENEEA.

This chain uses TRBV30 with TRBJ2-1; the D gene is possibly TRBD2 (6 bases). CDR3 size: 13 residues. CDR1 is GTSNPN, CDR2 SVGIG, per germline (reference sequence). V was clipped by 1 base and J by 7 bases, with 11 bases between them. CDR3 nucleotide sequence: TGTGCCTGGAGTGGGGCTAGCGAGAATGAGCAGTTCTTC. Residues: CAWSGASENEQFF.

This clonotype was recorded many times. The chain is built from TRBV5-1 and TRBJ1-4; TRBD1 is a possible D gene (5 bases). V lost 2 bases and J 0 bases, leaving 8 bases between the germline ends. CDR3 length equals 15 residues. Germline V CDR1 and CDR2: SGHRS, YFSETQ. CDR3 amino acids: CASSLGDSTNEKLFF. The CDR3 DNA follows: TGCGCCAGCAGCTTAGGGGATTCAACTAATGAAAAACTGTTTTTT.

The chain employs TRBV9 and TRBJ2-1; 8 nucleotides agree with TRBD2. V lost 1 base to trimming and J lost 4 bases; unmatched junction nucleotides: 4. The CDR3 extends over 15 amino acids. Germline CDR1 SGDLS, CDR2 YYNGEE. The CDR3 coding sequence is TGTGCCAGCAGCGTACTGGCTAGCGGGTACAATGAGCAGTTCTTC. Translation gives CASSVLASGYNEQFF.

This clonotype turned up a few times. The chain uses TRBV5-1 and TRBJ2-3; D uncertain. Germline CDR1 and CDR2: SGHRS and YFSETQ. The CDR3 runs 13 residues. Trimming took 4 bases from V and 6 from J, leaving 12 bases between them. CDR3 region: CASSKDDTDTQYF. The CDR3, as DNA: TGCGCCAGCAGCAAGGACGATACCGATACGCAGTATTTT.

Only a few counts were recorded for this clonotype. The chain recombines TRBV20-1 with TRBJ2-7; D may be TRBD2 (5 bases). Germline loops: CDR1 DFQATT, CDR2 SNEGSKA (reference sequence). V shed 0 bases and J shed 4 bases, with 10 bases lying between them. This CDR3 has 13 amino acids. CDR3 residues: CSARDLRVYEQYF. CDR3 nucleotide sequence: TGCAGTGCTAGAGATCTGAGGGTGTACGAGCAGTACTTC.

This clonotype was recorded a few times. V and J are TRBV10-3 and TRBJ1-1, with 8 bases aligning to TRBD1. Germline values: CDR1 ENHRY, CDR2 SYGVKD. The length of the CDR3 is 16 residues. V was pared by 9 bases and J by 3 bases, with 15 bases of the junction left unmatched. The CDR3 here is CAITTGGAAGYTEAFF. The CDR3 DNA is TGTGCCATTACCACAGGGGGTGCGGCGGGGTACACTGAAGCTTTCTTT.

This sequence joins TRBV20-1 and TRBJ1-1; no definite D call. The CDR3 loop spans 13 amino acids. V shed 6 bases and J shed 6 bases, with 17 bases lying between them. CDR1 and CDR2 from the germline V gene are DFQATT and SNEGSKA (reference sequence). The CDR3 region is CSAPDEGLAEAFF. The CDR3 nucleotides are TGCAGTGCCCCCGACGAGGGTTTAGCTGAAGCTTTCTTT.